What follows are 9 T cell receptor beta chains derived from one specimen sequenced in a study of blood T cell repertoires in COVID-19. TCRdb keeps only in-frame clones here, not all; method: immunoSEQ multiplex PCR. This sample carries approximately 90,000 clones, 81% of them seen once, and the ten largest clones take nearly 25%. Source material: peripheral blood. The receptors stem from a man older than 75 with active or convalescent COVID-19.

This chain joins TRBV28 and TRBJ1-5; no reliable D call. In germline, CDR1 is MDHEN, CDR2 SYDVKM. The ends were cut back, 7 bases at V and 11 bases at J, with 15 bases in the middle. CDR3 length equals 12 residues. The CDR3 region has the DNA TGTGCCAGCAACCAACCTCAGCGGACCCAGCATTTT. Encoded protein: CASNQPQRTQHF.

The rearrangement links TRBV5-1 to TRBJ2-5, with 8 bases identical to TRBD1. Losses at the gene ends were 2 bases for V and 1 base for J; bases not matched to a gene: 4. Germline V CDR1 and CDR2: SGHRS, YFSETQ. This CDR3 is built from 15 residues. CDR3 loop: CASSLWTGTQETQYF. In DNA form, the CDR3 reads TGCGCCAGCAGCTTATGGACAGGGACCCAAGAGACCCAGTACTTC. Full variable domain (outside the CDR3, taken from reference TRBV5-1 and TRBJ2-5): KAGVTQTPRYLIKTRGQQVTLSCSPISGHRSVSWYQQTPGQGLQFLFEYFSETQRNKGNFPGRFSGRQFSNSRSEMNVSTLELGDSALYLCASSLWTGTQETQYFGPGTRLLVL.

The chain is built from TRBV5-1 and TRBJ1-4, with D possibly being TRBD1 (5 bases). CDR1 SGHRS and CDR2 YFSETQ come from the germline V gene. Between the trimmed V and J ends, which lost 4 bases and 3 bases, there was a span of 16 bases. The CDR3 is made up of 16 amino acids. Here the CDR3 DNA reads TGCGCCAGCAGCCCAAAGGGGCCTAACGCTAATGAAAAACTGTTTTTT. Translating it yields CASSPKGPNANEKLFF.

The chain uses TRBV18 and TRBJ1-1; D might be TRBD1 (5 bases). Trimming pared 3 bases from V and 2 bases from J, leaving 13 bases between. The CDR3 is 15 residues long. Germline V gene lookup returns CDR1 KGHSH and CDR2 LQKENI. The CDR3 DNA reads TGTGCCAGCTCACCCGGCCAGGGCACCAACACTGAAGCTTTCTTT. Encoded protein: CASSPGQGTNTEAFF. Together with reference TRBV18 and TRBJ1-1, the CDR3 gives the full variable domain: NAGVMQNPRHLVRRRGQEARLRCSPMKGHSHVYWYRQLPEEGLKFMVYLQKENIIDESGMPKERFSAEFPKEGPSILRIQQVVRGDSAAYFCASSPGQGTNTEAFFGQGTRLTVV.

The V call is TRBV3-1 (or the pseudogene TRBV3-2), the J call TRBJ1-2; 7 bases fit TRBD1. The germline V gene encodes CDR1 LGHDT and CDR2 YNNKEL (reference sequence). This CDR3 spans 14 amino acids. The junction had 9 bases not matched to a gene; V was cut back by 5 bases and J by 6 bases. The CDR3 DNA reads TGTGCCAGCAGCTTTATGGACAGGAGGGATGGCTACACCTTC. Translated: CASSFMDRRDGYTF.

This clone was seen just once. CDR3 loop: CASSKQANTGELFF. The CDR3 DNA reads as TGTGCCAGCAGCAAACAGGCAAACACCGGGGAGCTGTTTTTT. This rearrangement joins TRBV7-8 to TRBJ2-2; weak D call: TRBD1 (5 bases). The CDR3 is 14 residues long. With 5 bases removed from V and 2 bases from J, the gap between germline ends came to 9 bases. Germline CDR1 is SGHVS and CDR2 is FQNEAQ.

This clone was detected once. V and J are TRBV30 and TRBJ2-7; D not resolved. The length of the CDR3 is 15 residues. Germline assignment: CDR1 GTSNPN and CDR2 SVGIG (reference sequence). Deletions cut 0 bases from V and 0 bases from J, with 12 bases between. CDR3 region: CAWSVRPGASYEQYF. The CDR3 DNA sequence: TGTGCCTGGAGTGTACGTCCCGGAGCCTCCTACGAGCAGTACTTC.

CDR3 in amino acids: CASSQPTGRNTIYF. The CDR3 nucleotides are TGTGCCAGCAGCCAACCGACAGGGCGGAACACCATATATTTT. The rearrangement uses TRBV14 and TRBJ1-3; 7 bases are shared with TRBD1. Germline values: CDR1 SGHDN, CDR2 FVKESK. V gave up 2 bases and J gave up 7 bases; unmatched junction bases: 5. CDR3 size: 14 residues.

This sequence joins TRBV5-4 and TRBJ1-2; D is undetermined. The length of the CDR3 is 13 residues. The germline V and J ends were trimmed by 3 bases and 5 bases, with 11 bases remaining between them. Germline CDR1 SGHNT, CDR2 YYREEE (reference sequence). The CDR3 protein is CASSSRSGYGYTF. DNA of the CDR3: TGTGCCAGCAGCTCCCGGAGCGGGTATGGCTACACCTTC.